The T cell receptor beta chain described here comes from a study of T cell responses to AZD1222 COVID-19 vaccine. General study findings and limits: Seropositivity was recorded at baseline in only six AZD1222 recipients. White British ancestry dominated among donors, who included more females, and clonal diversity was possibly underestimated. Along spike, vaccine-associated CD4 TCRs were found throughout, with dominance at 160-218 and 743-854.

This table comes from immunoSEQ multiplex PCR, and its TCRdb copy is limited to in-frame clones, with some not included. The table includes 150,000 to 200,000 clones, over 85% detected once. Regarding this clone: Its target is unknown.

CDR1 and CDR2 (germline): GTSNPN, SVGIG (reference sequence). The CDR3 sequence is 13 residues long. V lost 5 bases, J lost 1 base, and 3 bases stayed unmatched. Pooled together were second doses at about 4 or about 12 weeks. The material was peripheral blood, obtained 28 days after the second AZD1222 dose. The origin of this receptor is an adult who received the AZD1222 COVID-19 vaccine. The chain links TRBV30 to TRBJ1-1, with 8 bases aligning to TRBD1. In DNA form, the CDR3 reads TGTGCCTGGGGACAGGGTTCGAACACTGAAGCTTTCTTT. It specifies CAWGQGSNTEAFF.